The entry below describes one T cell receptor beta chain. Seattle enrolled patients during active infection and tracked them longitudinally. The CDR3 is made up of 17 amino acids. Germline CDR1 and CDR2: PRHDT and FYEKMQ (reference sequence). Trimming left V 4 bases short and J 0 bases short, with 18 bases between. The source of the sample is a study of blood T cell repertoires in COVID-19. About the research overall: Whether acute or convalescent, the COVID-19 samples came from the United States, Italy and Spain. The analysed material was cDNA or gDNA that came from T cells, B-cell-depleted T cells, or PBMCs.

Authors' data handling: Amplification with reference gene primers provided the estimates of nucleated cell counts. This table comes from immunoSEQ multiplex PCR, and its TCRdb copy is limited to in-frame clones, with some not included. V and J calls and clone size are as listed in that table; D and trimming were resolved from the DNA. The repertoire consists of roughly 180,000 clones, with 80% to 90% occurring once and the leading ten covering approximately 5.4%. This sequence joins TRBV13 and TRBJ1-2; D unclear. Source material: peripheral blood. The source of this sequence is a woman in her forties or fifties with COVID-19, enrolled during active disease. In DNA, the CDR3 is TGTGCCAGCAGCTCGACAACCTCTGTGGCCGCTAACTATGGCTACACCTTC. Amino acids: CASSSTTSVAANYGYTF.